This TCR beta chain came from a study of cytomegalovirus exposure and HLA in healthy donors. General observations from the study: There were several of the most significant clusters that appeared linked to common viral pathogens in a later analysis. As a later analysis revealed, most CMV-associated TCR beta chains appeared HLA-restricted.

Germline V gene sequence: CDR1 MNHNS, CDR2 SASEGT. Trimming shortened V by 1 base and J by 5 bases, and 8 bases separated the two germline ends. The CDR3 length is 13 residues. Turning to this clone: Its antigen is unknown.

PCR used 60 Vbeta primers and 13 Jbeta primers. Source study methods: Counted up in a later analysis, unique TCR beta chains came to about 83 million, with 9.5 million to 13 million shared. Generated by immunoSEQ multiplex PCR, the TCRdb table keeps only in-frame clones and is missing some. Clonal size and the V and J genes are those of that table, whereas D and trimming came from the DNA. The sample records over 100,000 clones, about 74% being singletons. The V and J genes are TRBV6-1 and TRBJ2-5; possible D gene TRBD1, 6 bases. This TCR was recovered from a man aged 25 to 40 in good health and CMV-seropositive. The sample was PBMCs. The CDR3, as DNA: TGTGCCAGCAGTGAAGACAGGGCGGAGACCCAGTACTTC. Its protein product is CASSEDRAETQYF.